This T cell receptor (beta chain) was captured in a study of blood T cell repertoires in COVID-19. The CDR3 has 15 amino acids. Germline trimming cut 5 bases from V and 4 bases from J; bases unmatched to any gene: 6. In germline, CDR1 is SEHNR, CDR2 FQNEAQ (reference sequence). Sequencing was performed with immunoSEQ multiplex PCR; in TCRdb, only in-frame clones are kept and a portion is missing. The sample holds 350,000 or so clones, approximately 88% seen once. Sequencing used peripheral blood. The sequence was collected from a woman aged 25 to 39 with COVID-19, enrolled during active disease. The gene calls are TRBV7-9 and TRBJ2-2; 8 nucleotides agree with TRBD1. The CDR3 DNA reads as TGTGCCAGCAGCCGGACAGGGCCCTCCACCGGGGAGCTGTTTTTT. Protein sequence: CASSRTGPSTGELFF.